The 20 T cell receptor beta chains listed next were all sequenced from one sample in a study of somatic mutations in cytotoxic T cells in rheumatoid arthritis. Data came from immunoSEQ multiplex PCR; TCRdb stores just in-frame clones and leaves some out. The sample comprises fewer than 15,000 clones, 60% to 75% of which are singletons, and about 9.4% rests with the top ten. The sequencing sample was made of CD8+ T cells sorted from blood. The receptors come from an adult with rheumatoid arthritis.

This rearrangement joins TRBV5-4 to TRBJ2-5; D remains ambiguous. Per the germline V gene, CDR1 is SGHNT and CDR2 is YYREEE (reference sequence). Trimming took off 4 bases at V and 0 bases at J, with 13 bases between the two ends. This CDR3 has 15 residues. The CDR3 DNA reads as TGTGCCAGCAGCCCATCATGGACGGACCAAGAGACCCAGTACTTC. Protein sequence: CASSPSWTDQETQYF.

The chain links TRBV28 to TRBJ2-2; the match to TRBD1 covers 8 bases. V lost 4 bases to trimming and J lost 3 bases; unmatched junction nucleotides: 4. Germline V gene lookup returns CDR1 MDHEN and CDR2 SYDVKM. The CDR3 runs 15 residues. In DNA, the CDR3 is TGTGCCAGCAGTTCCGGGACAGGATACACCGGGGAGCTGTTTTTT. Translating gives CASSSGTGYTGELFF.

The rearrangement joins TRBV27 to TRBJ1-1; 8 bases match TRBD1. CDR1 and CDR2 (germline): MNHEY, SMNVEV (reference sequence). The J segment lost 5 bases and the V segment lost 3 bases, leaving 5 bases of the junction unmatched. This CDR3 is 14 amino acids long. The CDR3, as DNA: TGTGCCAGCAGTTTTCAGGGGGCGCTTACTGAAGCTTTCTTT. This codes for CASSFQGALTEAFF.

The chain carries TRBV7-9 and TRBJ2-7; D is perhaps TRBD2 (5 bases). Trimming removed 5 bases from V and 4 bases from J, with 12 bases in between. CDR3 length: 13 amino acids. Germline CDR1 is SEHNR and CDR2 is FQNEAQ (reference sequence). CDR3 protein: CASSQLVAYEQYF. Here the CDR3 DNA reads TGTGCCAGCAGCCAACTAGTAGCGTACGAGCAGTACTTC.

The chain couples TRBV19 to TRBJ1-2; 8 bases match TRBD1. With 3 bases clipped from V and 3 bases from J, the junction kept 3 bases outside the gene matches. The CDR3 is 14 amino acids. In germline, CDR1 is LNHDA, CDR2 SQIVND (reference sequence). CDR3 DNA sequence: TGTGCCAGTAGTATCGGGACAGGCGACTATGGCTACACCTTC. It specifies CASSIGTGDYGYTF.

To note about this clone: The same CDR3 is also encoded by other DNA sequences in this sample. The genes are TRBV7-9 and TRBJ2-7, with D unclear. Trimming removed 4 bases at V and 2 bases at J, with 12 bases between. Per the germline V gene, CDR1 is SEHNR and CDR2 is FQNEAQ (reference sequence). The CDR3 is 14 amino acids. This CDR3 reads CASSSPLGTYEQYF. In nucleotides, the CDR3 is TGTGCCAGCAGCTCCCCCCTGGGAACCTACGAGCAGTACTTC.

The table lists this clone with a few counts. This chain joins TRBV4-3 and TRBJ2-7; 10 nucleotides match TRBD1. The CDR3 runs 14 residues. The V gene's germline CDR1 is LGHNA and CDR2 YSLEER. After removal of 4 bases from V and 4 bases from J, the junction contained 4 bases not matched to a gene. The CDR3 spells CASSPWTGGYEQYF. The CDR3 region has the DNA TGCGCCAGCAGCCCATGGACAGGGGGGTACGAGCAGTACTTC.

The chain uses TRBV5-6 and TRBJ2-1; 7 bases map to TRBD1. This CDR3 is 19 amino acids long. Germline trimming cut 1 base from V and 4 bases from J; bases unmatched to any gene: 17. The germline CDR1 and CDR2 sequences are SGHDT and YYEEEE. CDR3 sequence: CASSLYLGAGTADYNEQFF. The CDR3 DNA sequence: TGTGCCAGCAGCTTGTATCTGGGGGCCGGGACAGCCGATTACAATGAGCAGTTCTTC.

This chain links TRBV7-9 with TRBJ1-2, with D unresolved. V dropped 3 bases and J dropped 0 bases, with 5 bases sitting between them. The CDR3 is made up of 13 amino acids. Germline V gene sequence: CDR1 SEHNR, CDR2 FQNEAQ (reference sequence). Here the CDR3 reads CASSFYANYGYTF. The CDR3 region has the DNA TGTGCCAGCAGCTTTTACGCTAACTATGGCTACACCTTC.

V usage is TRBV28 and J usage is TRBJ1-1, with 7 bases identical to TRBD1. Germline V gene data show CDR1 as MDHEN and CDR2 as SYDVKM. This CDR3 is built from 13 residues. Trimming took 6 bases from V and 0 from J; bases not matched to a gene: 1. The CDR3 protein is CASRQGLNTEAFF. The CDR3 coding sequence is TGTGCCAGCAGACAGGGGTTGAACACTGAAGCTTTCTTT.

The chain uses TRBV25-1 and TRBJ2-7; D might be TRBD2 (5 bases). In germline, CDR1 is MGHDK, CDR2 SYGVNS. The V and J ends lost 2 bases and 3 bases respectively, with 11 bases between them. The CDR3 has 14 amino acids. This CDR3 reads CASSEREWGYEQYF. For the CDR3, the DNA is TGTGCCAGCAGTGAAAGGGAGTGGGGCTACGAGCAGTACTTC.

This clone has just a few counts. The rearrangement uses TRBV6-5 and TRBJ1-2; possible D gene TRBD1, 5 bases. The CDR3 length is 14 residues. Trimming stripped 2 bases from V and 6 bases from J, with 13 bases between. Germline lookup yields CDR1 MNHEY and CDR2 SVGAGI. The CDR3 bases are TGTGCCAGCAGTTACCAGGGCGGAAAAAATGGCTACACCTTC. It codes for CASSYQGGKNGYTF.

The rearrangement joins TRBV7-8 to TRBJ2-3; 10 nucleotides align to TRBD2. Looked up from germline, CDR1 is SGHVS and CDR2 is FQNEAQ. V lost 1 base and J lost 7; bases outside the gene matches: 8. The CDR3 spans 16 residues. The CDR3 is CASSLVLAGVFNTQYF. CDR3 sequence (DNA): TGTGCCAGCAGCTTAGTTCTAGCGGGGGTCTTTAATACGCAGTATTTT.

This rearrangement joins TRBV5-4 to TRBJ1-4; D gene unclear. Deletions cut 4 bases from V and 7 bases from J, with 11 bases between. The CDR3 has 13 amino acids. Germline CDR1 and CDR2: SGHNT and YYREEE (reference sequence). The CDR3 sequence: CASSTNPSEKLFF. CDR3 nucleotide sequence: TGTGCCAGCAGCACAAACCCTAGTGAAAAACTGTTTTTT.

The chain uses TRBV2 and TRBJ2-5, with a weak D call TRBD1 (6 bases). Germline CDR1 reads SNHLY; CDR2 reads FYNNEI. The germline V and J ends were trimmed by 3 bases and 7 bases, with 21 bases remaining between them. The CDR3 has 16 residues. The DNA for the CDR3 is TGTGCCAGCAGTGAGGGGGTGATGGGGACACCCGGGACCCAGTACTTC. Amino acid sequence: CASSEGVMGTPGTQYF. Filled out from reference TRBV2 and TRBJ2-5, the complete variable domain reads EPEVTQTPSHQVTQMGQEVILRCVPISNHLYFYWYRQILGQKVEFLVSFYNNEISEKSEIFDDQFSVERPDGSNFTLKIRSTKLEDSAMYFCASSEGVMGTPGTQYFGPGTRLLVL.

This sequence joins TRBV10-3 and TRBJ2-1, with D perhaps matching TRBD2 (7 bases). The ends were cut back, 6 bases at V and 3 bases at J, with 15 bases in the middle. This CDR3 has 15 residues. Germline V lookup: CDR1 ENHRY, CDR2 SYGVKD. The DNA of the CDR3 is TGTGCCATCAGAGAGGCGGGGGCAGACTACAATGAGCAGTTCTTC. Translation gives CAIREAGADYNEQFF.

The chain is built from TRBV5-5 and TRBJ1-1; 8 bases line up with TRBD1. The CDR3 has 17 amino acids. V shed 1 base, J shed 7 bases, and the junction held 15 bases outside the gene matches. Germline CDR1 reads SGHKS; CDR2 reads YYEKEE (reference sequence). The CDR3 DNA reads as TGTGCCAGCAGCTTGTGGGGGACAGGCGTGGGACCGCTTGAAGCTTTCTTT. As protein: CASSLWGTGVGPLEAFF.

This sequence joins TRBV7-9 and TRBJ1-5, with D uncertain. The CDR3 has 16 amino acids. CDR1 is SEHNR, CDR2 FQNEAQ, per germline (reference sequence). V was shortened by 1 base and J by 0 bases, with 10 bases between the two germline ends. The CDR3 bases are TGTGCCAGCAGCTTAGGTACGGCAGATAGCAATCAGCCCCAGCATTTT. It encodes CASSLGTADSNQPQHF.

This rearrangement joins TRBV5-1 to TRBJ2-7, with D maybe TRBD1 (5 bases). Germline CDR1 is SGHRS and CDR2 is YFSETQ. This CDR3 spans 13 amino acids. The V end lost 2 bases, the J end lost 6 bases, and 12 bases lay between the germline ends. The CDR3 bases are TGCGCCAGCAGCTTACTACAGGAAGGCGAGCAGTACTTC. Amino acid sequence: CASSLLQEGEQYF.

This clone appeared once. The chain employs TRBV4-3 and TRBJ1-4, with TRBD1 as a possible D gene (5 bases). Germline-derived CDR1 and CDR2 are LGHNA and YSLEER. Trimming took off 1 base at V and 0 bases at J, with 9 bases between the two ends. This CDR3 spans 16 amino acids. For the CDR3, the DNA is TGCGCCAGCAGCCAAGTTCAGGGTCCAACTAATGAAAAACTGTTTTTT. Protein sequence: CASSQVQGPTNEKLFF.